Listed below are T cell receptor beta chains from one sample, sequenced in a study of spatial heterogeneity in lung cancer. TCRdb reanalysed the 5' RACE reads using MiXCR and keeps one entry per CDR3 protein. The repertoire includes approximately 11,000 distinct CDR3 sequences, more than 14% of them detected once, and roughly 15% sits in the top ten. The specimen comprised lung tumor tissue, sampled at surgery. The receptor source for this set is a male donor with early-stage non-small cell lung cancer. The CDR3 runs from the conserved cysteine through the conserved F or W. A D gene is named only where the DNA matches it firmly. A clone size is listed for some rows: how often the clone was seen (once, few, many), or a class if it is expanded.

j_gene,abundance,d_gene,v_gene,CDR3nt,CDR3aa
TRBJ2-3,many,.,TRBV12-3/TRBV12-4,TGTGCCAGCAGTCCAGCTACGACAGTCACAGATACGCAGTATTTT,CASSPATTVTDTQYF
TRBJ1-2,many,.,TRBV24-1,TGTGCCACCAGTGATTTGAGTAGGGCCGGCTACACCTTC,CATSDLSRAGYTF
TRBJ2-3,few,.,TRBV9,TGTGCCAGCAGTGCAGGGTCCCTCACAGATACGCAGTATTTT,CASSAGSLTDTQYF
TRBJ2-7,medium-sized,.,TRBV6-1,TGTGCCAGCAGTGAAGAAGGCGGGAAACCCTACGAGCAGTACTTC,CASSEEGGKPYEQYF
TRBJ2-7,.,TRBD1,TRBV20-1,TGCAGTGCCGACGGGACAGGGGATCCCTACGAGCAGTACTTC,CSADGTGDPYEQYF
TRBJ1-2,many,TRBD1,TRBV19,TGTGCCAGTAGAACTTCACAGGGGGCGTATGGCTACACCTTC,CASRTSQGAYGYTF
TRBJ2-3,.,.,TRBV7-8,TGTGCCAGCAGCTTCAGCCAGGGACGCACAGATACGCAGTATTTT,CASSFSQGRTDTQYF
TRBJ1-2,many,.,TRBV7-2,TGTGCCAGCAGCTTAGCCTGGGCAGGGCAAGGCTACACCTTC,CASSLAWAGQGYTF
TRBJ2-3,.,.,TRBV5-4,TGTGCCAGCAGCGGTGGTGGGATCACAGATACGCAGTATTTT,CASSGGGITDTQYF
TRBJ1-6,.,.,TRBV6-6,TGTGCCAGCAGTTACCATACCGGACGGAGACACAATTCACCCCTCCACTTT,CASSYHTGRRHNSPLHF
TRBJ2-7,large,TRBD2,TRBV14,TGTGCCAGCAGCCAGTTTGGCGGGAGGGCCTACGAGCAGTACTTC,CASSQFGGRAYEQYF
TRBJ2-2,medium-sized,.,TRBV6-4,TGTGCCAGCAGTGAAGTTTTAGGCACCGGGGAGCTGTTTTTT,CASSEVLGTGELFF
TRBJ2-3,many,TRBD2,TRBV20-1,TGCAGTGCTAGAGTAAAGCGGGGGGGCACAGATACGCAGTATTTT,CSARVKRGGTDTQYF
TRBJ2-3,medium-sized,.,TRBV5-5,TGTGCCAGCAGCTTCCAGGGTGAGGGAGGCTTCACAGATACGCAGTATTTT,CASSFQGEGGFTDTQYF
TRBJ2-7,few,TRBD1,TRBV24-1,TGTGCCCCAGGACAGGGGATGAGATACGAGCAGTACTTC,CAPGQGMRYEQYF
TRBJ2-3,few,.,TRBV7-2,TGTGCCAGCAGCTTACAGGGCTCCGAAGATACGCAGTATTTT,CASSLQGSEDTQYF
TRBJ1-3,many,.,TRBV7-6,TGTGCCAGCAGCTTATCCCCCTACTCTGGAAACACCATATATTTT,CASSLSPYSGNTIYF
TRBJ2-7,many,.,TRBV6-5,TGTGCCAGCAGTTACTCGAAATCGAGCGCTAGCTCCTACGAGCAGTACTTC,CASSYSKSSASSYEQYF
TRBJ2-1,many,.,TRBV6-1,TGTGCCAGCAGTGAAACACAGGGCAATGAGCAGTTCTTC,CASSETQGNEQFF
TRBJ2-7,many,.,TRBV3-1,TGTGCCAGCAGCCAAGTGCACTCTCCGCCCTCGGAGCAGTACTTC,CASSQVHSPPSEQYF
TRBJ1-4,many,.,TRBV5-1,TGCGCCAGCAGCTTGGCCTCAACTAATGAAAAACTGTTTTTT,CASSLASTNEKLFF
TRBJ2-5,.,TRBD2,TRBV7-9,TGTGCCAGCAGCTTAGGAGGTCCTAGCGGGAGGCTAGAGACCCAGTACTTC,CASSLGGPSGRLETQYF
TRBJ1-2,many,.,TRBV4-2,TGTGCCAGCAGCCAACAATCGGCCGGGTCGGATGGCTACACCTTC,CASSQQSAGSDGYTF
TRBJ2-6,many,.,TRBV5-1,TGCGCCAGCAGCGGGGATCTTCTCTCTGGGGCCAACGTCCTGACTTTC,CASSGDLLSGANVLTF
TRBJ2-5,many,.,TRBV29-1,TGCAGCGTTTCCCGCTCCGGGGCCCCGCAAGAGACCCAGTACTTC,CSVSRSGAPQETQYF
TRBJ1-5,medium-sized,.,TRBV6-6,TGTGCCAGCAGTTATATCTCTGGCAATCAGCCCCAGCATTTT,CASSYISGNQPQHF
TRBJ1-5,.,.,TRBV2,TGTGCCAGCTCTCGGGACAATAGCAATCAGCCCCAGCATTTT,CASSRDNSNQPQHF
TRBJ2-6,many,TRBD1,TRBV12-3/TRBV12-4,TGTGCCAGCAGTCCGGGACAGGGGCCTGGGGCCAACGTCCTGACTTTC,CASSPGQGPGANVLTF
TRBJ2-5,few,TRBD2,TRBV28,TGTGCCAGCAGCATAGCGGGAGAAGAGACCCAGTACTTC,CASSIAGEETQYF
TRBJ1-6,many,.,TRBV5-1,TGCGCCAGCAGCTTGGGACAGTATAATTCACCCCTCCACTTT,CASSLGQYNSPLHF
TRBJ2-2,many,TRBD1,TRBV7-9,TGTGCCAGCATTAGGACAGGGGCGAACACCGGGGAGCTGTTTTTT,CASIRTGANTGELFF
TRBJ2-7,many,TRBD1,TRBV11-1,TGTGCCAGCAGCTCATGGACAGGGGACAACGAGCAGTACTTC,CASSSWTGDNEQYF
TRBJ2-5,few,TRBD1,TRBV7-2,TGTGCCAGCAGCCAGGGACAGTCTCCGGAGACCCAGTACTTC,CASSQGQSPETQYF
TRBJ2-3,.,.,TRBV6-5,TGTGCCAGCAGTTACTCGCCGACTAGCAGGGGAAAGACTAGCACAGATACGCAGTATTTT,CASSYSPTSRGKTSTDTQYF
TRBJ2-5,many,.,TRBV10-3,TGTGCCAGCAGTAGACAGGTAGAAGAGACCCAGTACTTC,CASSRQVEETQYF
TRBJ2-2,medium-sized,TRBD1,TRBV29-1,TGCAGCGTAGCTTCGACAGGGGGTCCTGGGGAGCTGTTTTTT,CSVASTGGPGELFF
TRBJ1-1,.,.,TRBV20-1,TGCAGTGGTCAGGGTGCGAACACTGAAGCTTTCTTT,CSGQGANTEAFF
TRBJ2-4,medium-sized,.,TRBV7-2,TGTGCCAGCAGCTTATTTGGCAGGGTAGACATTCAGTACTTC,CASSLFGRVDIQYF
TRBJ2-6,many,TRBD1,TRBV2,TGTGCCAGCACCGACAGGGGATCCTCTGGGGCCAACGTCCTGACTTTC,CASTDRGSSGANVLTF
TRBJ2-1,many,TRBD2,TRBV27,TGTGCCAGCAGTTCTTCCCCGACTAGCGGAACGCCAAAGCGGAACAATGAGCAGTTCTTC,CASSSSPTSGTPKRNNEQFF
TRBJ2-1,few,.,TRBV5-1,TGCGCCAGCAGCTTGGGAGGGAGCACCTACAATGAGCAGTTCTTC,CASSLGGSTYNEQFF
TRBJ2-1,medium-sized,TRBD2,TRBV10-3,TGTGCCATCAGTAGACCGGGACTAGCGGCCAACAATGAGCAGTTCTTC,CAISRPGLAANNEQFF
TRBJ2-7,many,.,TRBV27,TGTGCCAGCAGTTTAAAGGTCAGGGGGGGATACGAGCAGTACTTC,CASSLKVRGGYEQYF
TRBJ2-7,.,TRBD1,TRBV28,TGTGCCAGCAGTTTCCCGAAGGGGGCCTCCTACGAGCAGTACTTC,CASSFPKGASYEQYF
TRBJ2-5,.,TRBD2,TRBV4-2,TGTGCCAGCAGCCAAGGGACTAGCGTCGAGACCCAGTACTTC,CASSQGTSVETQYF
TRBJ2-7,.,.,TRBV6-5,TGTGCCAGCAGAACCGGATTTTACGAGCAGTACTTC,CASRTGFYEQYF